These 21 T cell receptor beta chains share one sample of origin, sequenced in a study of cytomegalovirus exposure and HLA in healthy donors. PCR employed 60 Vbeta and 13 Jbeta primers. TCRdb's copy holds only in-frame clones and misses some; the assay was immunoSEQ multiplex PCR. Seen here are 200,000 or so clones, roughly 84% observed once, and the top ten hold approximately 0.26%. What was sequenced was PBMCs. The source of these receptors is a boy aged 5-17 years in good health and CMV-seronegative.

This clone showed up just once. The genes are TRBV29-1 and TRBJ1-5, with TRBD1 identical over 8 bases. The CDR3 extends over 13 amino acids. The J segment lost 4 bases and the V segment lost 7 bases, leaving 6 bases of the junction unmatched. The germline V gene has CDR1 SQVTM and CDR2 ANQGSEA. This chain's CDR3 is CSAGDRLNQPQHF. In nucleotides, the CDR3 is TGCAGCGCAGGGGACAGGTTAAATCAGCCCCAGCATTTT.

The chain uses TRBV7-9 and TRBJ1-3; 10 nucleotides align to TRBD1. The germline CDR1 and CDR2 sequences are SEHNR and FQNEAQ (reference sequence). Unmatched junction bases numbered 4, after V lost 5 bases and J lost 0 bases. The CDR3 runs to 16 residues. CDR3 bases: TGTGCCAGCAGCCGGGGACAGGGGTTCTCTGGAAACACCATATATTTT. Its protein product is CASSRGQGFSGNTIYF. The complete variable domain, with remaining parts taken from reference TRBV7-9 and TRBJ1-3, reads DTGVSQNPRHKITKRGQNVTFRCDPISEHNRLYWYRQTLGQGPEFLTYFQNEAQLEKSRLLSDRFSAERPKGSFSTLEIQRTEQGDSAMYLCASSRGQGFSGNTIYFGEGSWLTVV.

This clone occurred once. The V gene is TRBV2, the J gene TRBJ2-7; TRBD2 matches at 10 bases. CDR1 is SNHLY, CDR2 FYNNEI, per germline. This CDR3 contains 15 residues. Unmatched junction bases numbered 5, after V lost 3 bases and J lost 3 bases. The CDR3 DNA reads as TGTGCCAGCAGTGAGTTTTCTAGCGGGAGCTACGAGCAGTACTTC. As protein: CASSEFSSGSYEQYF.

V gene TRBV5-6 combines with J gene TRBJ2-3, with 7 bases aligning to TRBD1. After removal of 5 bases from V and 5 bases from J, the junction contained 23 bases not matched to a gene. The germline V gene has CDR1 SGHDT and CDR2 YYEEEE. CDR3 length equals 19 residues. Written as DNA, the CDR3 is TGTGCCAGCAGTCGACGGCTTAACCGTTGGGACAGAAAAATAGATACGCAGTATTTT. This codes for CASSRRLNRWDRKIDTQYF.

This chain connects TRBV7-6 to TRBJ2-5; TRBD1 aligns across 9 bases. Looked up from germline, CDR1 is SGHVS and CDR2 is FNYEAQ. The CDR3 length is 17 residues. The J segment lost 3 bases and the V segment lost 4 bases, leaving 12 bases of the junction unmatched. The CDR3 loop reads CASSSQHGTGLEETQYF. The DNA of the CDR3 is TGTGCCAGCAGCTCCCAACACGGGACAGGGTTGGAAGAGACCCAGTACTTC. The full variable domain, completed using reference TRBV7-6 and TRBJ2-5, is GAGVSQSPRYKVTKRGQDVALRCDPISGHVSLYWYRQALGQGPEFLTYFNYEAQQDKSGLPNDRFSAERPEGSISTLTIQRTEQRDSAMYRCASSSQHGTGLEETQYFGPGTRLLVL.

There are a few counts of this clone. V and J are TRBV6-1 and TRBJ1-1, with D perhaps matching TRBD1 (6 bases). This CDR3 is 11 amino acids long. Germline CDR1 is MNHNS and CDR2 is SASEGT. Trimming pared 6 bases from V and 8 bases from J, leaving 10 bases between. CDR3 region: CASRGAAEAFF. The DNA for the CDR3 is TGTGCCAGCAGGGGGGCCGCCGAAGCTTTCTTT.

The gene calls are TRBV14 and TRBJ1-6, with D perhaps matching TRBD1 (5 bases). The CDR3 covers 16 residues. Germline V lookup: CDR1 SGHDN, CDR2 FVKESK. V gave up 3 bases and J gave up 0 bases, with 9 bases separating them. The CDR3 loop is CASSHRGNSYNSPLHF. The CDR3 DNA is TGTGCCAGCAGCCATAGGGGTAACTCCTATAATTCACCCCTCCACTTT.

This chain links TRBV7-2 with TRBJ2-7; 9 bases match TRBD2. This CDR3 is 16 amino acids long. V gave up 1 base and J gave up 2 bases; unmatched junction bases: 6. Germline lookup yields CDR1 SGHTA and CDR2 FQGNSA. The CDR3: CASSLDSGGIPYEQYF. CDR3 in DNA: TGTGCCAGCAGCTTAGACAGCGGGGGGATACCCTACGAGCAGTACTTC.

This clone has just a few counts. The chain employs TRBV19 and TRBJ1-1, with D perhaps TRBD1 (6 bases). V shed 3 bases and J shed 3 bases, with 14 bases lying between them. CDR3 size: 15 residues. CDR1 is LNHDA, CDR2 SQIVND, per germline (reference sequence). CDR3: CASSIDGQTYTEAFF. CDR3 coding DNA: TGTGCCAGTAGTATCGACGGACAGACTTACACTGAAGCTTTCTTT.

The V and J genes are TRBV27 and TRBJ2-7; TRBD2 aligns across 8 bases. V was clipped by 5 bases and J by 2 bases; unmatched bases: 11. CDR3 length equals 16 residues. The germline gives CDR1 MNHEY, CDR2 SMNVEV (reference sequence). Here the CDR3 DNA reads TGTGCCAGCAGTGCACGGCGGCGGGAGGTAACCTACGAGCAGTACTTC. This encodes CASSARRREVTYEQYF.

This chain connects TRBV5-1 to TRBJ2-1; 8 bases align to TRBD2. V shed 2 bases and J 6 bases; nucleotides not matched to a gene: 7. The CDR3 is 15 residues long. Germline values: CDR1 SGHRS, CDR2 YFSETQ. CDR3 sequence: CASSFRAGGPNEQFF. CDR3 DNA sequence: TGCGCCAGCAGCTTTAGGGCGGGAGGCCCCAATGAGCAGTTCTTC.

The V gene is TRBV27, the J gene TRBJ2-1; weak D call: TRBD1 (6 bases). Deletions cut 5 bases from V and 0 bases from J, with 14 bases between. Germline V gene lookup returns CDR1 MNHEY and CDR2 SMNVEV (reference sequence). The CDR3 consists of 16 residues. The CDR3 region is CASSTRDKYSYNEQFF. In nucleotides, the CDR3 is TGTGCCAGCAGTACCAGGGACAAATACTCCTACAATGAGCAGTTCTTC.

The chain is built from TRBV28 and TRBJ2-7; no reliable D call. V was pared by 5 bases and J by 6 bases, with 11 bases between. Germline V gene lookup returns CDR1 MDHEN and CDR2 SYDVKM. This CDR3 has 12 residues. The CDR3 sequence is CASSPRVFEQYF. The CDR3 nucleotides are TGTGCCAGCAGTCCCCGGGTCTTCGAGCAGTACTTC.

V and J are TRBV5-1 and TRBJ2-3; D not certain. Germline CDR1 SGHRS, CDR2 YFSETQ. The CDR3 is made up of 14 amino acids. The V end lost 2 bases, the J end lost 2 bases, and 9 bases lay between the germline ends. The CDR3 protein is CASSFADNTDTQYF. DNA for the CDR3: TGCGCCAGCAGCTTTGCGGATAACACAGATACGCAGTATTTT.

The J gene is TRBJ2-3, the V gene TRBV7-2; tentatively, D is TRBD2 (6 bases). The germline V and J ends were trimmed by 3 bases and 6 bases, with 16 bases remaining between them. CDR1 and CDR2 from the germline V gene are SGHTA and FQGNSA. CDR3 length: 15 residues. CDR3 sequence: CASSLVGRTRDTQYF. The CDR3, as DNA: TGTGCCAGCAGCTTGGTCGGGAGAACCCGGGATACGCAGTATTTT.

This chain joins TRBV11-2 and TRBJ2-7, with a possible D match to TRBD2 (6 bases). V shed 1 base and J shed 0 bases, with 13 bases lying between them. The CDR3 length is 16 residues. Germline values: CDR1 SGHAT, CDR2 FQNNGV. The CDR3 loop reads CASSLAPEGLSYEQYF. CDR3 nucleotide sequence: TGTGCCAGCAGCTTAGCGCCGGAGGGACTCTCCTACGAGCAGTACTTC.

The chain combines TRBV11-1 with TRBJ1-2; 8 nucleotides match TRBD1. The V segment lost 5 bases and the J segment 5 bases; nucleotides outside the gene matches: 7. CDR1 and CDR2 (germline): SGHAT, FQDESV (reference sequence). CDR3 size: 14 residues. The chain's CDR3 is CASSPGQALYGYTF. The DNA of the CDR3 is TGTGCCAGCAGCCCGGGACAGGCTCTATATGGCTACACCTTC. Full variable domain (remainder filled in from reference TRBV11-1 and TRBJ1-2): EAEVAQSPRYKITEKSQAVAFWCDPISGHATLYWYRQILGQGPELLVQFQDESVVDDSQLPKDRFSAERLKGVDSTLKIQPAELGDSAMYLCASSPGQALYGYTFGSGTRLTVV.

This rearrangement joins TRBV10-3 to TRBJ2-2, with 8 bases lining up with TRBD1. The CDR3 spans 14 residues. V gave up 7 bases and J gave up 4 bases; unmatched junction bases: 5. Looked up from germline, CDR1 is ENHRY and CDR2 is SYGVKD. The CDR3 sequence: CAITGGESTGELFF. In DNA form, the CDR3 reads TGTGCCATCACAGGGGGCGAAAGCACCGGGGAGCTGTTTTTT.

The CDR3 DNA follows: TGCGCCAGCAGTGAGGCAGGGAGCACAGATACGCAGTATTTT. Translating gives CASSEAGSTDTQYF. V gene TRBV10-1 combines with J gene TRBJ2-3; weak D call: TRBD1 (5 bases). The germline V and J ends were trimmed by 2 bases and 0 bases, with 6 bases remaining between them. The CDR3 contains 14 residues. Germline CDR1 WNHNN, CDR2 SYGVQD (reference sequence).

The chain links TRBV29-1 to TRBJ1-2; unclear D gene. CDR3 length: 11 residues. Looked up from germline, CDR1 is SQVTM and CDR2 is ANQGSEA. Trimming cost V 3 bases and J 1 base, with 3 bases left between them. Here the CDR3 DNA reads TGCAGCGTTGATCATAACTATGGCTACACCTTC. Translating gives CSVDHNYGYTF.

This clone has only a few counts. This chain joins TRBV5-8 and TRBJ1-2; D gene uncertain. Germline CDR1 is SGHTS and CDR2 is YDEGEE. This CDR3 is built from 14 residues. With 4 bases removed from V and 4 bases from J, the gap between germline ends came to 14 bases. CDR3 amino acids: CASSPRTFSYGYTF. DNA for the CDR3: TGTGCCAGCAGCCCGCGGACTTTCTCCTATGGCTACACCTTC. The full variable domain, rest sourced from reference TRBV5-8 and TRBJ1-2, is EAGVTQSPTHLIKTRGQQATLRCSPISGHTSVYWYQQALGLGLQFLLWYDEGEERNRGNFPPRFSGRQFPNYSSELNVNALELEDSALYLCASSPRTFSYGYTFGSGTRLTVV.